The 24 T cell receptor beta chains presented below share a single source sample, sequenced in a study of vaccination and CD4 T cells after COVID-19. These receptors' antigens are unknown. Sequencing of DNA taken from cultured CD4+ T cells relied on the Oncomine TCR Beta short-read assay. TCRdb re-called the PCR reads through MiXCR, storing one row per CDR3 protein. Here the sample spans 20,000 to 30,000 distinct CDR3 sequences, 67% being singletons. Treatment denoted: approximately 9-day PBMC culture with coronavirus spike peptide pools or control peptides (ViraFEST assay). This specimen was CD4+ T cells from blood, cultured in vitro, taken after SARS-CoV-2 vaccination. All receptors derive from a human donor who received a COVID-19 vaccine.

This clonotype was observed a handful of times. The chain combines TRBV10-3 with TRBJ1-2; the match to TRBD1 covers 8 bases. V dropped 4 bases and J dropped 4; count of bases not matched to a gene: 5. Germline CDR1 is ENHRY and CDR2 is SYGVKD. The CDR3 spans 14 residues. CDR3 bases: TGTGCCATCAGTGCCCCGGACAGGGCCTATGGCTACACCTTC. Amino acid sequence: CAISAPDRAYGYTF.

This chain links TRBV11-3 with TRBJ2-5; unclear D gene. The length of the CDR3 is 16 residues. The V end lost 1 base, the J end lost 1 base, and 13 bases lay between the germline ends. Germline assignment: CDR1 SGHNT and CDR2 YENEEA. CDR3 amino acids: CASSLVEAGRQETQYF. The CDR3 DNA follows: TGTGCCAGCAGCTTAGTAGAGGCAGGCCGCCAAGAGACCCAGTACTTC.

The CDR3 sequence: CSASHRVGISYEQYF. In DNA, the CDR3 is TGCAGTGCTAGTCACAGGGTGGGTATCTCCTACGAGCAGTACTTC. The chain recombines TRBV20-1 with TRBJ2-7; tentative D call: TRBD1 (6 bases). This CDR3 region has 15 residues. Germline values: CDR1 DFQATT, CDR2 SNEGSKA (reference sequence). Trimming removed 3 bases at V and 0 bases at J, with 15 bases between.

The chain carries TRBV5-1 and TRBJ2-5; a weak D match, TRBD2 (5 bases). This CDR3 region has 15 residues. Germline-derived CDR1 and CDR2 are SGHRS and YFSETQ. Trimming pared 3 bases from V and 3 bases from J, leaving 15 bases between. CDR3: CASSSPPTGKETQYF. DNA for the CDR3: TGCGCCAGCAGCTCCCCTCCGACGGGAAAAGAGACCCAGTACTTC.

The chain employs TRBV20-1 and TRBJ1-6, with 7 positions matching TRBD1. CDR1 DFQATT and CDR2 SNEGSKA come from the germline V gene (reference sequence). This CDR3 is 15 amino acids long. The J segment lost 4 bases and the V segment lost 2 bases, leaving 5 bases of the junction unmatched. The DNA of the CDR3 is TGCAGTGCTAGACTGACAGGGCCGTATAATTCACCCCTCCACTTT. Translating gives CSARLTGPYNSPLHF.

The chain links TRBV10-3 to TRBJ1-2; 7 bases map to TRBD1. This CDR3 has 15 amino acids. The junction had 8 bases not matched to a gene; V was cut back by 6 bases and J by 1 base. CDR1 is ENHRY and CDR2 is SYGVKD in the germline V gene. DNA of the CDR3: TGTGCCATCAGCATCCAGGGGGGAAGTAACTATGGCTACACCTTC. As protein: CAISIQGGSNYGYTF.

The chain is built from TRBV24-1 and TRBJ1-2; 9 bases agree with TRBD1. Germline V gene sequence: CDR1 KGHDR, CDR2 SFDVKD. The CDR3 loop spans 17 amino acids. Losses at the gene ends were 3 bases for V and 8 bases for J; bases not matched to a gene: 15. The DNA for the CDR3 is TGTGCCACCAGTGATCTGGGGATGGCGGGACAGGGTAGCGGCTACACCTTC. The encoded protein is CATSDLGMAGQGSGYTF.

The CDR3 here is CASSSGLEGGHEQFF. The CDR3 coding sequence is TGTGCCAGCAGCTCCGGACTAGAAGGTGGGCATGAGCAGTTCTTC. The chain has TRBV7-2 and TRBJ2-1, with TRBD2 identical over 7 bases. Germline V CDR1 and CDR2: SGHTA, FQGNSA. This CDR3 comprises 15 residues. V lost 4 bases to trimming and J lost 8 bases; unmatched junction nucleotides: 11.

This clonotype was detected only a few times. The chain employs TRBV19 and TRBJ2-5; 11 bases line up with TRBD1. The germline V gene encodes CDR1 LNHDA and CDR2 SQIVND (reference sequence). With 5 bases clipped from V and 4 bases from J, the junction kept 6 bases outside the gene matches. The CDR3 length is 15 residues. CDR3 nucleotides: TGTGCCAGTAGTGGCCCGGACAGGGGGCTAGAGACCCAGTACTTC. Translation gives CASSGPDRGLETQYF.

The V call is TRBV20-1, the J call TRBJ2-1, with 12 bases aligning to TRBD2. This CDR3 is built from 18 residues. Germline trimming cut 0 bases from V and 4 bases from J; bases unmatched to any gene: 10. Germline assignment: CDR1 DFQATT and CDR2 SNEGSKA (reference sequence). In nucleotides, the CDR3 is TGCAGTGCTAGAGATAGTAGACTAGCGGGGGACAGTTACAATGAGCAGTTCTTC. It codes for CSARDSRLAGDSYNEQFF.

The V call is TRBV2, the J call TRBJ1-1, with TRBD1 as a possible D gene (5 bases). Germline V gene lookup returns CDR1 SNHLY and CDR2 FYNNEI. V was pared by 2 bases and J by 4 bases, with 8 bases between. CDR3 length equals 13 residues. The CDR3, as DNA: TGTGCCAGCAGTGAACAGGGTATCACTGAAGCTTTCTTT. Protein: CASSEQGITEAFF.

In this sample, this clonotype turned up a few times. V is TRBV23-1 and J is TRBJ1-2; 7 bases are a match to TRBD1. Being an ORF, TRBV23-1 has a function that is uncertain. V trimming: 1 base; J trimming: 6 bases; junction bases outside the gene matches: 11. The CDR3 loop spans 16 amino acids. CDR3 sequence: CASSQLETGPHDGYTF. CDR3 bases: TGCGCCAGCAGTCAATTGGAGACAGGGCCCCATGATGGCTACACCTTC.

The chain joins TRBV6-1 to TRBJ1-2; D might be TRBD1 (5 bases). V was pared by 7 bases and J by 9 bases, with 21 bases between. This CDR3 spans 14 amino acids. The germline gives CDR1 MNHNS, CDR2 SASEGT. This CDR3 is CASTRGGFDFSYTF. CDR3 DNA sequence: TGTGCCAGCACAAGGGGAGGGTTTGATTTTAGCTACACCTTC.

The chain has TRBV24-1 and TRBJ2-5; D is unresolved. The CDR3 sequence is 13 residues long. Trimming took off 5 bases at V and 1 base at J, with 7 bases between the two ends. Germline V gene lookup returns CDR1 KGHDR and CDR2 SFDVKD. CDR3 in amino acids: CATSGTLQETQYF. The CDR3, as DNA: TGTGCCACCAGTGGAACACTCCAAGAGACCCAGTACTTC.

The V and J genes are TRBV7-2 and TRBJ2-5; possible D gene TRBD2, 6 bases. V lost 3 bases to trimming and J lost 2 bases, with 13 bases between them. CDR3 size: 15 residues. The germline V gene encodes CDR1 SGHTA and CDR2 FQGNSA. CDR3 coding DNA: TGTGCCAGCAGCTTCAGGAGGGGAGATCAAGAGACCCAGTACTTC. Translated: CASSFRRGDQETQYF.

This chain joins TRBV5-4 and TRBJ2-5, with 10 bases matching TRBD2. J gave up 4 bases and V 2 bases, and 2 bases lay outside the gene matches. Germline V lookup: CDR1 SGHNT, CDR2 YYREEE (reference sequence). The CDR3 covers 14 residues. CDR3 in amino acids: CASSLAGGLETQYF. The CDR3 DNA is TGTGCCAGCAGCTTAGCGGGGGGGCTAGAGACCCAGTACTTC.

The CDR3 nucleotides are TGTGCCAGCAGTGAAACGATCTACGAGCAGTACTTC. Translating it yields CASSETIYEQYF. The chain recombines TRBV6-1 with TRBJ2-7, with D unclear. The CDR3 spans 12 residues. V dropped 2 bases and J dropped 3 bases, with 5 bases sitting between them. Germline loops: CDR1 MNHNS, CDR2 SASEGT.

The rearrangement joins TRBV20-1 to TRBJ1-5; TRBD1 aligns across 8 bases. The V gene end was trimmed by 3 bases and the J gene end by 3 bases; junction bases not matched to a gene: 1. Germline-derived CDR1 and CDR2 are DFQATT and SNEGSKA (reference sequence). The CDR3 covers 13 residues. The CDR3 sequence is CSARTGVNQPQHF. The CDR3 nucleotides are TGCAGTGCTAGGACAGGGGTCAATCAGCCCCAGCATTTT.

A few counts support this clonotype. J is TRBJ1-1 and V is TRBV2, with D uncertain. The CDR3 runs 13 residues. Trimming left V 6 bases short and J 1 base short, with 9 bases between. The germline gives CDR1 SNHLY, CDR2 FYNNEI. The CDR3 nucleotides read TGTGCCAGCAGGGTTACCGAGAACACTGAAGCTTTCTTT. Translation gives CASRVTENTEAFF. The variable domain in full, with the rest retrieved from reference TRBV2 and TRBJ1-1, is EPEVTQTPSHQVTQMGQEVILRCVPISNHLYFYWYRQILGQKVEFLVSFYNNEISEKSEIFDDQFSVERPDGSNFTLKIRSTKLEDSAMYFCASRVTENTEAFFGQGTRLTVV.

This rearrangement joins TRBV25-1 to TRBJ1-1, with D maybe TRBD1 (5 bases). The CDR3 totals 12 residues. V lost 5 bases and J lost 4, with 8 bases in between. Per the germline V gene, CDR1 is MGHDK and CDR2 is SYGVNS. CDR3 in DNA: TGTGCCAGCAGTTGGGGGGGCACTGAAGCTTTCTTT. Residues: CASSWGGTEAFF.

The J gene is TRBJ1-1, the V gene TRBV7-2, with D unresolved. Germline V gene lookup returns CDR1 SGHTA and CDR2 FQGNSA. Trimming stripped 3 bases from V and 0 bases from J, with 5 bases between. The CDR3 loop spans 13 amino acids. For the CDR3, the DNA is TGTGCCAGCAGCTTTGGGATGAACACTGAAGCTTTCTTT. Residues: CASSFGMNTEAFF.

The genes are TRBV10-3 and TRBJ1-2; 10 bases agree with TRBD1. Losses at the gene ends were 10 bases for V and 5 bases for J; bases not matched to a gene: 7. The CDR3 consists of 13 residues. Germline values: CDR1 ENHRY, CDR2 SYGVKD. CDR3 DNA: TGTGCCAGCCGCAGGACAGGGGGGTATGGCTACACCTTC. As protein: CASRRTGGYGYTF.

For the CDR3, the DNA is TGTGCCATCAGCTCCGGACAGGGTGGTGCTAACTATGGCTACACCTTC. Encoded protein: CAISSGQGGANYGYTF. This chain links TRBV10-3 with TRBJ1-2; 8 bases are shared with TRBD1. Germline V gene sequence: CDR1 ENHRY, CDR2 SYGVKD. With 6 bases clipped from V and 0 bases from J, the junction kept 9 bases outside the gene matches. The CDR3 runs 16 residues.

V is TRBV9 and J is TRBJ2-5; D remains ambiguous. The CDR3 runs to 16 residues. Germline assignment: CDR1 SGDLS and CDR2 YYNGEE. V was cut by 3 bases and J by 4 bases, with 19 bases left in between. The CDR3 DNA sequence: TGTGCCAGCAGCGCCAAAGCGTTTAGGGCTGGAGAGACCCAGTACTTC. It translates to CASSAKAFRAGETQYF. Filled out from reference TRBV9 and TRBJ2-5, the complete variable domain reads DSGVTQTPKHLITATGQRVTLRCSPRSGDLSVYWYQQSLDQGLQFLIQYYNGEERAKGNILERFSAQQFPDLHSELNLSSLELGDSALYFCASSAKAFRAGETQYFGPGTRLLVL.